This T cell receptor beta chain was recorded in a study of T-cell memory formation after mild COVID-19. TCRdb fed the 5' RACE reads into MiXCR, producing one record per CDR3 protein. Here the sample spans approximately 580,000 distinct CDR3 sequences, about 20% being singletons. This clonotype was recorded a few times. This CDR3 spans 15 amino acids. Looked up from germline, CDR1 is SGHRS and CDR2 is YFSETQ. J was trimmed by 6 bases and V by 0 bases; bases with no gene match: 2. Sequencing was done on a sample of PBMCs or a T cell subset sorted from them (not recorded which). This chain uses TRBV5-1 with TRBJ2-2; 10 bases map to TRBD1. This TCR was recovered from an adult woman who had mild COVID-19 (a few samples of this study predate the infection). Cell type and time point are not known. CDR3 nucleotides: TGCGCCAGCAGCTTGGAGGGACAGGGGTCCGGGGAGCTGTTTTTT. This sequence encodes CASSLEGQGSGELFF.